These 13 T cell receptor beta chains were sequenced from one sample in a study of T cell repertoires in cytomegalovirus infection (dated by TCRdb to the late 2010s). Instrument on record: Illumina HiSeq 1500. TCRdb applied fastp at Q25 and MiXCR to the public reads, then kept only in-frame beta chains. Each entry merges the rows of one CDR3 protein and shows their most common DNA and genes. In all, the sample holds over 200,000 distinct CDR3 sequences, and 12% to 15% of those were seen once. 7% to 9.5% of the sample lies in the top ten. Sequencing was done on a sample of PBMCs. The receptors originated from a human donor in good health (CMV status not recorded). Some clones in this sample may be carry-over from other donors' samples.

The chain combines TRBV28 with TRBJ1-5; D gene unclear. Germline V gives CDR1 MDHEN, CDR2 SYDVKM. V shed 3 bases and J shed 6 bases, with 15 bases lying between them. The CDR3 is 15 residues long. CDR3 sequence (DNA): TGTGCCAGCAGTTTTCCCATGACACCCTCTCAGCCCCAGCATTTT. Translating gives CASSFPMTPSQPQHF.

A few counts support this clonotype. This sequence joins TRBV4-1 and TRBJ1-3; 7 positions agree with TRBD1. CDR1 and CDR2 from the germline V gene are MGHRA and YSYEKL. The CDR3 has 17 amino acids. V lost 0 bases and J lost 0; bases outside the gene matches: 5. This CDR3 is CASSQDVGTVSGNTIYF. The CDR3 DNA sequence: TGCGCCAGCAGCCAAGATGTCGGGACAGTCTCTGGAAACACCATATATTTT.

This clonotype was recorded at least ten times. The chain links TRBV4-2 to TRBJ1-2; 7 nucleotides match TRBD1. This CDR3 comprises 15 residues. The J segment lost 0 bases and the V segment lost 5 bases, leaving 6 bases of the junction unmatched. Germline-derived CDR1 and CDR2 are LGHNA and YNFKEQ. As DNA, the CDR3 is TGTGCCAGCAGCTACCCGGGACAGTCTAACTATGGCTACACCTTC. Protein: CASSYPGQSNYGYTF.

In its sample, this clonotype was seen many times. The chain is built from TRBV20-1 and TRBJ2-1; perhaps TRBD2 as D (5 bases). Germline CDR1 reads DFQATT; CDR2 reads SNEGSKA (reference sequence). The CDR3 consists of 14 residues. V dropped 1 base and J dropped 5 bases, with 12 bases sitting between them. The CDR3 coding sequence is TGCAGTGCTAGAGGGTGGCGGGTCGACAATGAGCAGTTCTTC. Translating it yields CSARGWRVDNEQFF.

This clonotype was observed a handful of times. This rearrangement joins TRBV6-1 to TRBJ2-7; 8 bases align to TRBD2. Looked up from germline, CDR1 is MNHNS and CDR2 is SASEGT. With 2 bases clipped from V and 9 bases from J, the junction kept 12 bases outside the gene matches. The CDR3 is made up of 15 amino acids. The CDR3 is CASSESSGSGYWQYF. CDR3 bases: TGTGCCAGCAGTGAATCCAGCGGGAGCGGGTATTGGCAGTACTTC.

This clonotype was seen at least ten times. The V and J genes are TRBV6-2 or TRBV6-3 and TRBJ2-1; tentatively, D is TRBD1 or TRBD2 (5 bases each). Looked up from germline, CDR1 is MNHEY and CDR2 is SVGEGT. V lost 6 bases and J lost 2, with 17 bases in between. This CDR3 region has 16 residues. The CDR3 here is CASSRDGSRPYNEQFF. The CDR3 DNA reads TGTGCCAGCAGCCGGGACGGCTCTAGACCCTACAATGAGCAGTTCTTC.

This clonotype was seen many times. This chain links TRBV10-3 with TRBJ2-7; TRBD2 agrees at 10 bases. V was clipped by 2 bases and J by 0 bases; unmatched bases: 4. Germline-derived CDR1 and CDR2 are ENHRY and SYGVKD. The length of the CDR3 is 16 residues. The DNA for the CDR3 is TGTGCCATCAGTGAGGGTACTAGCGGGACCTCCTACGAGCAGTACTTC. This translates into CAISEGTSGTSYEQYF.

This clonotype was observed a few times. This chain connects TRBV19 to TRBJ2-1, with 12 bases matching TRBD2. Germline CDR1 reads LNHDA; CDR2 reads SQIVND (reference sequence). After removal of 0 bases from V and 10 bases from J, the junction contained 4 bases not matched to a gene. The CDR3 length is 15 residues. The CDR3 bases are TGTGCCAGTAGTATAGATTCCACTAGCGGGGGGGAGCAGTTCTTC. Translated: CASSIDSTSGGEQFF.

The table lists this clonotype with a few counts. The chain uses TRBV19 and TRBJ2-7; D is undetermined. Looked up from germline, CDR1 is LNHDA and CDR2 is SQIVND (reference sequence). Trimming took 6 bases from V and 0 from J, leaving 12 bases between them. This CDR3 has 14 residues. The CDR3 here is CASRSRRSSYEQYF. Here the CDR3 DNA reads TGTGCCAGTAGGAGTCGGCGCAGCTCCTACGAGCAGTACTTC.

The table lists this clonotype with a few counts. The J gene is TRBJ1-3, the V gene TRBV28, with 9 bases identical to TRBD1. Unmatched junction bases numbered 5, after V lost 3 bases and J lost 2 bases. The germline gives CDR1 MDHEN, CDR2 SYDVKM. The CDR3 extends over 16 amino acids. The CDR3 coding sequence is TGTGCCAGCAGTTTTCTCACAGGGGGCACTGGAAACACCATATATTTT. This encodes CASSFLTGGTGNTIYF.

This clonotype was recorded a few times. The chain has TRBV28 and TRBJ1-1; TRBD1 agrees at 7 bases. The CDR3 is 15 residues long. The ends lost 5 bases at V and 1 base at J; junction bases unmatched: 7. CDR1 and CDR2 from the germline V gene are MDHEN and SYDVKM. CDR3 DNA: TGTGCCAGCAGTGCCAGACAGGGATGGAACACTGAAGCTTTCTTT. It codes for CASSARQGWNTEAFF.

This clonotype was observed at least ten times. The chain carries TRBV12-3 or TRBV12-4 and TRBJ2-3; D tentatively reads TRBD1 or TRBD2 (6 bases each). CDR3 size: 14 residues. Trimming removed 5 bases from V and 5 bases from J, with 14 bases in between. The CDR3 here is CASSREGGLDTQYF. Here the CDR3 DNA reads TGTGCCAGCAGTCGGGAAGGGGGGCTAGATACGCAGTATTTT.

In its sample, this clonotype was seen a few times. This rearrangement joins TRBV20-1 to TRBJ1-4; D not resolved. Germline V CDR1 and CDR2: DFQATT, SNEGSKA (reference sequence). The V and J ends lost 0 bases and 8 bases respectively, with 19 bases between them. This CDR3 contains 16 residues. This CDR3 reads CSARDLGQTLREKLFF. CDR3 DNA sequence: TGCAGTGCTAGAGATTTAGGGCAGACCCTTAGGGAAAAACTGTTTTTT.